This TCR beta chain appears in the sequencing data of a study of beta chain features in type 1 diabetes. On the study more broadly: Across all samples, around 98 million sorted cells were examined.

Of the isolated RNA, all was reverse transcribed, and so the sequenced material was expressed TCRB transcripts. The method was immunoSEQ multiplex PCR; TCRdb's version includes in-frame clones alone and lacks a portion of them. This sample yields 45,000 to 60,000 clones, of which 35% to 55% are seen a single time; 0.13% belongs to the top ten. Germline-derived CDR1 and CDR2 are SGHAT and FQNNGV. CDR3 length: 16 amino acids. The V gene lost 5 bases and the J gene lost 1 base, with 16 bases spanning the gap. Whole-study results and caveats: Type 1 diabetes patients had moderately but significantly shorter TCRB CDR3s in all four CD4+ subsets.

With regard to this clone: As yet, its antigen is unknown.

Each population that was sorted was more than 95% pure. The V call is TRBV11-2, the J call TRBJ2-3; possible D gene TRBD2, 6 bases. The sequenced sample was stem cell memory CD4+ T cells from blood. This sequence was found in a man aged 25 to 45 with type 1 diabetes. Here the CDR3 reads CASSARLDPRTDTQYF. Here the CDR3 DNA reads TGTGCCAGCAGCGCCCGACTAGACCCCCGCACAGATACGCAGTATTTT.